This TCR beta chain was retrieved from a study of shared T cell receptors in the human thymus. Some clones are missing from TCRdb's copy, which holds only in-frame ones; the method was immunoSEQ multiplex PCR. This table has hundreds of thousands of clones, 88% appearing once. V lost 8 bases to trimming and J lost 0 bases, with 23 bases between them. CDR1 and CDR2 (germline): SQVTM, ANQGSEA. The CDR3 totals 17 residues. These records were also assigned to another study, of human thymus T cells. That source adds: The study used thymus tissue resected during corrective heart surgery.

The sequence was collected from a boy under two years old with a congenital heart defect. The chain recombines TRBV29-1 with TRBJ2-1, with a possible D match to TRBD2 (6 bases). Sequenced material: thymocytes. The CDR3 reads CSLCPGTSATSYNEQFF. CDR3 nucleotides: TGCAGCCTCTGCCCCGGGACTTCCGCGACCTCCTACAATGAGCAGTTCTTC.